These T cell receptor beta chains were read from a single sample in a study of T cells after posttransplantation cyclophosphamide. This table comes from immunoSEQ multiplex PCR, and its TCRdb copy is limited to in-frame clones, with some not included. The sample yields over 20,000 clones, less than 98% seen once. The sample comprised naive CD4+ T cells sorted from PBMCs. These receptors came from a man over 45 in good health, CMV-negative, and a related stem cell transplant donor. CDR3s include the opening cysteine and the closing phenylalanine or tryptophan. The D gene is left open where the match is weak. Size tells how often a clone was seen (once, few, many) or the class of an expanded clone, and some rows leave it out.

J	size	V	D	CDR3	DNA
TRBJ1-3	.	TRBV6-6	.	CASSYSQGLSGNTIYF	TGTGCCAGCAGTTACTCGCAGGGCCTTTCTGGAAACACCATATATTTT
TRBJ1-4	.	TRBV25-1	.	CASSDPLRGGEKLFF	TGTGCCAGCAGTGACCCCCTGCGGGGAGGGGAAAAACTGTTTTTT
TRBJ2-7	.	TRBV18	.	CASSLGLGQTNEQYF	TGTGCCAGCTCACTTGGTCTAGGACAGACCAACGAGCAGTACTTC
TRBJ2-7	.	TRBV6-1	TRBD1	CASSARQGDEQYF	TGTGCCAGCAGTGCCCGACAGGGTGACGAGCAGTACTTC
TRBJ2-5	.	TRBV7-2	.	CASSYSREETQYF	TGTGCCAGCAGCTATAGCCGGGAAGAGACCCAGTACTTC
TRBJ2-7	.	TRBV18	.	CASSPTEGRSYEQYF	TGTGCCAGCTCACCCACAGAGGGTCGCTCCTACGAGCAGTACTTC
TRBJ2-2	.	TRBV19	TRBD2	CASRGGSTITGELFF	TGTGCCAGTAGGGGGGGGTCGACGATCACCGGGGAGCTGTTTTTT
TRBJ2-5	.	TRBV19	TRBD1	CASSSWDRGRRETQYF	TGTGCCAGTAGTAGCTGGGACAGGGGGCGGCGGGAGACCCAGTACTTC
TRBJ1-2	.	TRBV5-1	TRBD1	CASSLEQGGLYGYTF	TGCGCCAGCAGCTTGGAACAGGGGGGACTCTATGGCTACACCTTC
TRBJ2-7	.	TRBV27	TRBD2	CASHPSGFSYEQYF	TGTGCCAGCCACCCTAGCGGGTTCTCCTACGAGCAGTACTTC
TRBJ2-1	.	TRBV7-8	.	CASSGNRDYNEQFF	TGTGCCAGCAGCGGGAACCGGGACTACAATGAGCAGTTCTTC
TRBJ2-5	.	TRBV9	.	CASSVGLTIGGETQYF	TGTGCCAGCAGCGTAGGGCTGACAATAGGTGGAGAGACCCAGTACTTC
TRBJ1-2	.	TRBV5-5	TRBD1	CASSLVQGAIAGYTF	TGTGCCAGCAGCTTGGTACAGGGGGCGATAGCTGGCTACACCTTC
TRBJ2-3	.	TRBV7-6	.	CASQRGGSGTDTQYF	TGTGCCAGTCAGAGGGGAGGTAGTGGCACAGATACGCAGTATTTT
TRBJ2-1	.	TRBV7-9	.	CASKKGNEQFF	TGTGCCAGCAAAAAGGGGAATGAGCAGTTCTTC
TRBJ2-7	.	TRBV18	.	CASSPPELTYEQYF	TGTGCCAGCTCACCACCTGAGCTAACCTACGAGCAGTACTTC
TRBJ2-6	.	TRBV9	.	CASSPYDGANVLTF	TGTGCCAGCAGCCCCTATGATGGGGCCAACGTCCTGACTTTC
TRBJ1-2	.	TRBV4-1	TRBD1	CASSQEPRDRVRGYTF	TGCGCCAGCAGCCAAGAGCCCCGGGACAGGGTTCGTGGCTACACCTTC
TRBJ1-5	.	TRBV6-1	TRBD1	CASSDGQGNQPQHF	TGTGCCAGCAGTGACGGACAGGGGAATCAGCCCCAGCATTTT
TRBJ2-4	once	TRBV5-6	.	CASSPQGAKNIQYF	TGTGCCAGCAGCCCCCAGGGGGCCAAAAACATTCAGTACTTC
TRBJ2-1	.	TRBV2	.	CASSESSSYNEQFF	TGTGCCAGCAGTGAATCGAGCTCCTACAATGAGCAGTTCTTC
TRBJ1-2	.	TRBV9	.	CASSKESLQDTYGYTF	TGTGCCAGCAGCAAAGAGTCTTTACAGGATACTTATGGCTACACCTTC
TRBJ2-3	.	TRBV7-2	.	CASSLIPPADTQYF	TGTGCCAGCAGCTTAATCCCCCCAGCAGATACGCAGTATTTT
TRBJ2-5	.	TRBV27	.	CASRSLVVYRDYQETQYF	TGTGCCAGCAGATCTCTCGTTGTATACCGGGACTACCAAGAGACCCAGTACTTC
TRBJ1-1	once	TRBV5-8	.	CASSLETQGMNTEAFF	TGTGCCAGCAGCTTGGAAACTCAGGGGATGAACACTGAAGCTTTCTTT
TRBJ2-3	.	TRBV4-3	TRBD2	CASSQEGGDTQYF	TGCGCCAGCAGCCAAGAGGGGGGGGATACGCAGTATTTT
TRBJ1-6	once	TRBV7-9	.	CASSLVHRLQYNSPLHF	TGTGCCAGCAGCTTAGTCCACCGATTACAGTATAATTCACCCCTCCACTTT
TRBJ1-5	.	TRBV6-1	.	CASSEDILNQPQHF	TGTGCCAGCAGTGAGGACATTCTCAATCAGCCCCAGCATTTT
TRBJ1-1	.	TRBV29-1	.	CSVDQWGQNTEAFF	TGCAGCGTTGACCAGTGGGGCCAGAACACTGAAGCTTTCTTT
TRBJ2-7	.	TRBV7-9	TRBD2	CASSFLAGGPDEQYF	TGTGCCAGCAGCTTCCTCGCGGGGGGGCCGGACGAGCAGTACTTC
TRBJ2-7	.	TRBV7-9	TRBD1	CASSFPGQNYEQYF	TGTGCCAGCAGCTTCCCGGGACAGAACTACGAGCAGTACTTC
TRBJ2-7	.	TRBV15	.	CATSRGGQVNEQYF	TGTGCCACCAGCAGAGGGGGGCAGGTAAACGAGCAGTACTTC
TRBJ2-5	.	TRBV7-9	TRBD2	CASSLTISGGILETQYF	TGTGCCAGCAGCTTAACGATCAGCGGGGGGATTCTAGAGACCCAGTACTTC
TRBJ2-6	.	TRBV6-4	.	CASSDATAGANVLTF	TGTGCCAGCAGTGACGCGACAGCTGGGGCCAACGTCCTGACTTTC
TRBJ1-3	.	TRBV7-2	.	CASSAQGAIPGNTIYF	TGTGCCAGCAGCGCACAGGGAGCTATCCCTGGAAACACCATATATTTT
TRBJ2-7	.	TRBV5-1	TRBD1	CASSLVGDRPGDEQYF	TGCGCCAGCAGCTTAGTTGGGGACAGGCCAGGCGACGAGCAGTACTTC
TRBJ2-3	.	TRBV18	.	CASSPGRTDTQYF	TGTGCCAGCTCACCGGGGAGGACAGATACGCAGTATTTT
TRBJ2-5	.	TRBV5-1	TRBD2	CASSLPSGRRETQYF	TGCGCCAGCAGCTTGCCTAGCGGGAGACGGGAGACCCAGTACTTC
TRBJ2-3	.	TRBV6-1	TRBD2	CASSDLSSGWADTQYF	TGTGCCAGCAGTGATTTATCTAGCGGGTGGGCAGATACGCAGTATTTT
TRBJ2-4	once	TRBV5-1	TRBD1	CAGSPDRVRKNIQYF	TGCGCCGGCAGCCCGGACAGGGTCCGCAAAAACATTCAGTACTTC
TRBJ2-3	.	TRBV11-3	.	CASSLGVAADTQYF	TGTGCCAGCAGCTTAGGGGTGGCGGCCGATACGCAGTATTTT
TRBJ2-3	.	TRBV19	TRBD2	CASSTTSGAVDTQYF	TGTGCCAGTAGTACGACTAGCGGGGCCGTTGATACGCAGTATTTT
TRBJ1-2	.	TRBV19	.	CASKQGVYYGYTF	TGTGCCAGCAAACAGGGAGTATACTATGGCTACACCTTC
TRBJ1-2	.	TRBV4-1	.	CASSQSGDPIYGYTF	TGCGCCAGCAGCCAATCGGGGGATCCAATCTATGGCTACACCTTC
TRBJ1-6	.	TRBV6-5	TRBD1	CASSYRRQGVSPLHF	TGTGCCAGCAGTTATCGGAGACAGGGCGTTTCACCCCTCCACTTT
TRBJ2-2	.	TRBV5-1	TRBD2	CASSLVPGGGRTGELFF	TGCGCCAGCAGCTTGGTGCCAGGCGGGGGGCGAACCGGGGAGCTGTTTTTT
TRBJ2-7	.	TRBV6-5	TRBD2	CASSYSLAGGPREQYF	TGTGCCAGCAGTTACTCTTTGGCGGGAGGACCTCGGGAGCAGTACTTC
TRBJ1-2	.	TRBV4-3	TRBD1	CASSQSGTGSYGYTF	TGCGCCAGCAGCCAATCCGGGACAGGGTCCTATGGCTACACCTTC
TRBJ1-2	.	TRBV18	.	CASSSDKGYTF	TGTGCCAGCTCATCGGACAAAGGCTACACCTTC
TRBJ1-2	.	TRBV9	.	CASSFNSLNRAFGRGYTF	TGTGCCAGCAGCTTTAACTCACTGAACAGGGCCTTTGGCCGTGGCTACACCTTC
TRBJ2-2	.	TRBV18	TRBD2	CASSPQGLAMIYTGELFF	TGTGCCAGCTCACCCCAGGGACTAGCGATGATATATACCGGGGAGCTGTTTTTT
TRBJ2-7	.	TRBV4-2	TRBD2	CASSQDPGLADDYEQYF	TGTGCCAGCAGCCAAGATCCCGGCCTAGCGGACGACTACGAGCAGTACTTC
TRBJ2-7	.	TRBV23-1	TRBD1	CASSQSQGQGAEGGSYEQYF	TGCGCCAGCAGTCAATCGCAGGGACAGGGGGCCGAGGGAGGGTCCTACGAGCAGTACTTC
TRBJ1-3	.	TRBV6-5	TRBD1	CASSYRDRSTIYF	TGTGCCAGCAGTTACCGGGACAGGTCCACCATATATTTT
TRBJ2-7	.	TRBV19	.	CASSDLVGGAEYEQYF	TGTGCCAGTTCAGACTTGGTAGGGGGGGCTGAGTACGAGCAGTACTTC
TRBJ1-1	.	TRBV5-1	.	CASSHPGGSGTEAFF	TGCGCCAGCAGCCACCCGGGGGGTTCGGGCACTGAAGCTTTCTTT
TRBJ2-3	.	TRBV7-6	TRBD1	CASSLRDRGPTDTQYF	TGTGCCAGCAGCTTGAGGGACAGGGGGCCCACAGATACGCAGTATTTT
TRBJ2-7	.	TRBV5-6	.	CASSSGGAGYEQYF	TGTGCCAGCAGCTCAGGCGGGGCTGGTTACGAGCAGTACTTC
TRBJ2-3	.	TRBV28	TRBD2	CASRPSGRARGTQYF	TGTGCCAGCAGGCCAAGCGGGAGGGCCCGAGGTACGCAGTATTTT
TRBJ2-5	.	TRBV11-3	TRBD2	CASSSLAGQETQYF	TGTGCCAGCAGCTCCCTAGCGGGGCAAGAGACCCAGTACTTC